One and the same sample provided the 25 T cell receptor beta chains below, sequenced in a study of cytomegalovirus exposure and HLA in healthy donors. The PCR had 60 Vbeta and 13 Jbeta primers. Sequencing was performed with immunoSEQ multiplex PCR; in TCRdb, only in-frame clones are kept and a portion is missing. The repertoire has around 150,000 clones, approximately 71% of them found once; the top ten carry around 4.3%. The sample taken for sequencing was PBMCs. These TCRs come from a woman aged 18 to 35 in good health and CMV-seropositive.

In DNA form, the CDR3 reads TGCGCCAGCAGCTTGGGGGTCGACGGCGGTGAAAAACTGTTTTTT. The encoded protein is CASSLGVDGGEKLFF. The rearrangement joins TRBV5-1 to TRBJ1-4, with D unclear. In germline, CDR1 is SGHRS, CDR2 YFSETQ. V was clipped by 0 bases and J by 7 bases, with 13 bases between them. This CDR3 comprises 15 residues.

This sequence joins TRBV6-5 and TRBJ1-1; D is perhaps TRBD1 (6 bases). The ends were cut back, 4 bases at V and 4 bases at J, with 16 bases in the middle. Germline V gene data show CDR1 as MNHEY and CDR2 as SVGAGI. There are 15 residues in the CDR3. CDR3 sequence (DNA): TGTGCCAGCAGTTTGGCCGTAACAGGGTTCACTGAAGCTTTCTTT. Amino acid sequence: CASSLAVTGFTEAFF.

V is TRBV5-1 and J is TRBJ2-2, with TRBD1 matching over 7 bases. CDR1 and CDR2 from the germline V gene are SGHRS and YFSETQ. This CDR3 comprises 14 residues. With V trimmed by 3 bases and J by 4 bases, 3 bases remained unmatched. This CDR3 reads CASSSRQGTGELFF. The DNA for the CDR3 is TGCGCCAGCAGCTCCAGACAGGGCACCGGGGAGCTGTTTTTT.

This chain links TRBV14 with TRBJ2-7; the match to TRBD1 covers 8 bases. Germline CDR1 reads SGHDN; CDR2 reads FVKESK. The CDR3 is 18 amino acids. Trimming removed 4 bases from V and 1 base from J; junction bases left unmatched: 15. CDR3 nucleotide sequence: TGTGCCAGCAGCCCGCAGGGGGCCTCGAGGTTTAGTTCCTACGAGCAGTACTTC. It specifies CASSPQGASRFSSYEQYF.

The chain joins TRBV10-1 to TRBJ2-7; 7 bases map to TRBD2. The CDR3 has 17 amino acids. V trimming: 2 bases; J trimming: 0 bases; junction bases outside the gene matches: 10. The germline V gene encodes CDR1 WNHNN and CDR2 SYGVQD (reference sequence). The CDR3 DNA follows: TGCGCCAGCAGTGAGCTCACCGCCCGCGGGGGCTCCTACGAGCAGTACTTC. Protein product: CASSELTARGGSYEQYF.

The V and J genes are TRBV7-9 and TRBJ1-1; maybe TRBD1 (5 bases). Germline V gene lookup returns CDR1 SEHNR and CDR2 FQNEAQ (reference sequence). Trimming pared 3 bases from V and 1 base from J, leaving 6 bases between. The CDR3 is made up of 13 amino acids. Here the CDR3 reads CASSLTANTEAFF. CDR3 nucleotides: TGTGCCAGCAGCTTGACAGCGAACACTGAAGCTTTCTTT.

The J gene is TRBJ1-2, the V gene TRBV6-6; 8 bases are a match to TRBD1. Germline trimming cut 0 bases from V and 3 bases from J; bases unmatched to any gene: 0. In germline, CDR1 is MNHNY, CDR2 SVGAGI (reference sequence). The CDR3 is 14 residues long. DNA of the CDR3: TGTGCCAGCAGTTACTCGGGACAGGACTATGGCTACACCTTC. Encoded protein: CASSYSGQDYGYTF.

Here the CDR3 reads CASSQGARHGYTF. In nucleotides, the CDR3 is TGTGCCAGCAGCCAGGGGGCGCGGCATGGCTACACCTTC. This chain links TRBV7-2 with TRBJ1-2, with TRBD1 identical over 8 bases. The CDR3 extends over 13 amino acids. The junction had 5 bases not matched to a gene; V was cut back by 5 bases and J by 6 bases. Germline loops: CDR1 SGHTA, CDR2 FQGNSA.

V and J are TRBV7-3 and TRBJ2-1, with 7 bases lining up with TRBD1. The junction had 16 bases not matched to a gene; V was cut back by 6 bases and J by 2 bases. Germline V gene lookup returns CDR1 SGHTA and CDR2 FQGTGA. The CDR3 is 18 amino acids. For the CDR3, the DNA is TGTGCCAGCAGGGAACAGGGGTCCTTATCCCCCCCCTACAATGAGCAGTTCTTC. It is translated as CASREQGSLSPPYNEQFF.

The chain has TRBV4-3 and TRBJ2-5, with a weak D call TRBD2 (6 bases). Gene TRBJ2-7 matches the end of the DNA better, so the J call may be wrong. The CDR3 runs 15 residues. The V gene's germline CDR1 is LGHNA and CDR2 YSLEER. In nucleotides, the CDR3 is TGCGCCAGCAGCCCAGACCGGGGGTGGCGATACGAGCAGTACTTC. Its translation: CASSPDRGWRYEQYF.

Turning to this clone: Other DNA sequences in this sample translate to the same CDR3. The rearrangement joins TRBV7-9 to TRBJ1-2; D call uncertain. There are 12 residues in the CDR3. In germline, CDR1 is SEHNR, CDR2 FQNEAQ (reference sequence). The germline V and J ends were trimmed by 0 bases and 4 bases, with 3 bases remaining between them. The CDR3 here is CASSLASYGYTF. CDR3 in DNA: TGTGCCAGCAGCTTAGCGAGCTATGGCTACACCTTC.

The chain employs TRBV12-5 and TRBJ2-2, with 9 bases that match TRBD2. V was pared by 3 bases and J by 1 base, with 3 bases of the junction left unmatched. Germline lookup yields CDR1 LGHNT and CDR2 FRNRAP. The CDR3 is 16 residues long. CDR3 in amino acids: CASGFELAGNTGELFF. CDR3 nucleotides: TGTGCTAGTGGTTTCGAACTAGCGGGGAACACCGGGGAGCTGTTTTTT.

The chain uses TRBV7-2 and TRBJ2-7, with 7 bases fitting TRBD2. Germline V gene data show CDR1 as SGHTA and CDR2 as FQGNSA. The V and J ends lost 5 bases and 6 bases, in that order; junction bases with no gene match: 7. The CDR3 consists of 13 residues. The CDR3 reads CASSTRLAREQYF. In nucleotides, the CDR3 is TGTGCCAGCAGCACTCGACTAGCTCGCGAGCAGTACTTC.

The gene calls are TRBV30 and TRBJ1-2; D is unclear. This CDR3 is 13 amino acids long. Trimming cost V 4 bases and J 2 bases, with 11 bases left between them. Germline assignment: CDR1 GTSNPN and CDR2 SVGIG (reference sequence). CDR3 amino acids: CAWKEGRNYGYTF. The CDR3 DNA follows: TGTGCCTGGAAAGAGGGTAGGAACTATGGCTACACCTTC.

This clone was seen a few times. Sequence at one end of the junction differs from germline and may be a read error. The J gene is TRBJ2-7, the V gene TRBV9, with TRBD2 matching over 7 bases. This CDR3 has 14 residues. The germline CDR1 and CDR2 sequences are SGDLS and YYNGEE. CDR3 in amino acids: CASSFRDYSNEQYF. In nucleotides, the CDR3 is TGTGCCAGCAGCTTCCGGGACTACTCCAACGAGCAGTACTTC. Variable domain in full (rest from reference TRBV9 and TRBJ2-7): DSGVTQTPKHLITATGQRVTLRCSPRSGDLSVYWYQQSLDQGLQFLIQYYNGEERAKGNILERFSAQQFPDLHSELNLSSLELGDSALYFCASSFRDYSNEQYFGPGTRLTVT.

The chain couples TRBV2 to TRBJ2-1; 10 bases are a match to TRBD1. The V gene end was trimmed by 8 bases and the J gene end by 2 bases; junction bases not matched to a gene: 6. This CDR3 spans 15 amino acids. Germline lookup yields CDR1 SNHLY and CDR2 FYNNEI. CDR3 DNA: TGTGCCAGCGTAGGGACAGGGGCCCCCTACAATGAGCAGTTCTTC. This translates into CASVGTGAPYNEQFF.

The chain carries TRBV7-9 and TRBJ1-5; D is unclear. The germline V gene has CDR1 SEHNR and CDR2 FQNEAQ (reference sequence). The germline V and J ends were trimmed by 4 bases and 0 bases, with 7 bases remaining between them. This CDR3 comprises 14 residues. The CDR3 sequence: CASSSDYSNQPQHF. The CDR3 nucleotides are TGTGCCAGCAGCTCAGACTATAGCAATCAGCCCCAGCATTTT.

This clone appeared once. CDR3 DNA: TGTGCCAGCACCCCCGACGGGACAGGGGGAAACACCATATATTTT. This gives the protein CASTPDGTGGNTIYF. The genes are TRBV2 and TRBJ1-3; 9 positions agree with TRBD1. Unmatched junction bases numbered 8, after V lost 7 bases and J lost 4 bases. The CDR3 runs 15 residues. Germline CDR1 reads SNHLY; CDR2 reads FYNNEI.

The sample holds a few counts of this clone. This chain links TRBV4-2 with TRBJ2-5, with D possibly being TRBD1 (6 bases). Gene TRBJ2-7 matches the end of the DNA better, so the J call may be wrong. The CDR3 runs to 15 residues. Germline V gene sequence: CDR1 LGHNA, CDR2 YNFKEQ. The DNA for the CDR3 is TGTGCCAGCAGCGAAAGGACAGATGGTCCCTACGAGCAGTACTTC. Residues: CASSERTDGPYEQYF.

The V and J genes are TRBV5-8 and TRBJ2-1, with 7 positions matching TRBD2. V was pared by 10 bases and J by 8 bases, with 6 bases of the junction left unmatched. CDR1 and CDR2 from the germline V gene are SGHTS and YDEGEE. The CDR3 contains 11 residues. Here the CDR3 DNA reads TGTGCCTCGACAGCGGGGTATGAGCAGTTCTTC. This encodes CASTAGYEQFF.

The CDR3 coding sequence is TGTGCCAGCAGCTCGGCGGGTAGCACAGATACGCAGTATTTT. This translates into CASSSAGSTDTQYF. This chain uses TRBV7-3 with TRBJ2-3, with a weak D call TRBD2 (5 bases). Germline loops: CDR1 SGHTA, CDR2 FQGTGA. The CDR3 loop spans 14 amino acids. Trimming stripped 4 bases from V and 0 bases from J, with 8 bases between.

V gene TRBV29-1 combines with J gene TRBJ2-3; TRBD1 is a possible D gene (5 bases). This CDR3 has 13 residues. Germline CDR1 and CDR2: SQVTM and ANQGSEA. Trimming shortened V by 6 bases and J by 0 bases, and 10 bases separated the two germline ends. The CDR3 nucleotides are TGCAGCGTCACCAGGGCTAGCACAGATACGCAGTATTTT. Amino acids: CSVTRASTDTQYF.

The chain is built from TRBV5-1 and TRBJ1-4, with D uncertain. Germline CDR1 is SGHRS and CDR2 is YFSETQ. Deletions cut 3 bases from V and 5 bases from J, with 14 bases between. The CDR3 is 15 amino acids. CDR3 DNA: TGCGCCAGCAGCTCGCAGGCCAGTACAAATGAAAAACTGTTTTTT. Residues: CASSSQASTNEKLFF. Complete variable domain (other parts from reference TRBV5-1 and TRBJ1-4): KAGVTQTPRYLIKTRGQQVTLSCSPISGHRSVSWYQQTPGQGLQFLFEYFSETQRNKGNFPGRFSGRQFSNSRSEMNVSTLELGDSALYLCASSSQASTNEKLFFGSGTQLSVL.

This clone was counted a few times. In nucleotides, the CDR3 is TGTGCCTGCGACAGGGGAGCCTATGGCTACACCTTC. Its translation: CACDRGAYGYTF. V is TRBV30 and J is TRBJ1-2; TRBD1 matches 8 bases. CDR3 size: 12 residues. Unmatched junction bases numbered 4, after V lost 6 bases and J lost 4 bases. Germline V lookup: CDR1 GTSNPN, CDR2 SVGIG (reference sequence).

The table lists this clone with a count of one. The chain couples TRBV30 to TRBJ2-1; no clear D gene. This CDR3 spans 10 amino acids. Germline CDR1 GTSNPN, CDR2 SVGIG (reference sequence). V gave up 4 bases and J gave up 10 bases, with 8 bases separating them. The CDR3 DNA sequence: TGTGCCTGGAAGCGTACCGAGCAGTTCTTC. It is translated as CAWKRTEQFF.